Described below is a single T cell receptor beta chain sequence and its context. Its cognate antigen is unknown. This specimen comes from a study of CXCR3-negative and CXCR3-positive naive CD8 T cells. Study-wide results and caveats: TRB CDR3 hydrophobicity was greater in CXCR3-positive naive cells than in CXCR3-negative naive cells. CXCR3-negative and CXCR3-positive naive cells shared comparable TRBV-TRBJ usage, but memory cells did not.

Germline V CDR1 and CDR2: SGHDN, FVKESK. The length of the CDR3 is 17 residues. Via 5' RACE with UMI labels, TRB cDNA libraries were prepared. One entry per CDR3 protein, without DNA, is what TCRdb gives after re-calling the 5' RACE reads. This sample's clone table lists around 60,000 distinct CDR3 sequences. The source of this sequence is a human donor in good health. Some clones in this sample may be carry-over from other donors' samples. This chain joins TRBV14 and TRBJ2-3; TCRdb outputs TRBD2, but without DNA this stays unchecked. The sequencing sample was made of naive CXCR3+ CD8+ T cells from blood. Subset: CD45RO-CCR7+CD27+CD95- naive CD8+ T cells expressing CXCR3 (TNR3+). CDR3 sequence reads: CASSQDSSGGADGTQYF.